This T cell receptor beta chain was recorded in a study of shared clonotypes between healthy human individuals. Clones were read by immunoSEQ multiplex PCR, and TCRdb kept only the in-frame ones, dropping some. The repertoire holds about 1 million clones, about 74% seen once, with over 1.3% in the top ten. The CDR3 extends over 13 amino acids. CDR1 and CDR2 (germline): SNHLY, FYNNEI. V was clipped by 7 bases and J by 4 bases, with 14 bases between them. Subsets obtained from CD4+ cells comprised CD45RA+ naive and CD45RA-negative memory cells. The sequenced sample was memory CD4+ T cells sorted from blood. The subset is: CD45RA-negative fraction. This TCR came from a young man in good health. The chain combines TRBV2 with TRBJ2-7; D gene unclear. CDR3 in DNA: TGTGCCAGCATCGACGGCAACCTTTACGAGCAGTACTTC. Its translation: CASIDGNLYEQYF.